This T cell receptor beta chain was sequenced for a study of CD8 T cells in Susac syndrome. Per germline, CDR1 DFQATT and CDR2 SNEGSKA (reference sequence). The CDR3 loop spans 14 amino acids. The ends lost 3 bases at V and 7 bases at J; junction bases unmatched: 7. Random hexamers served to reverse transcribe roughly 0.45 to 1 ug RNA. TCR beta CDR3 was amplified by immunoSEQ covering 54 Vbeta and 13 Jbeta. TCRdb ran MiXCR on the immunoSEQ multiplex PCR reads and lists one entry per CDR3 protein. The repertoire holds under 200,000 distinct CDR3 sequences, 90% to 95% seen once, with 0.095% to 0.12% in the top ten. TEMRA cells were FACS-enriched, while CD8+ and CD4+ T cells were negatively isolated.

Sequencing was done on a sample of CD4+ T cells from PBMCs. The chain uses TRBV20-1 and TRBJ2-1; 9 bases are a match to TRBD1. The clonotype was recovered from a human donor in good health. The CDR3 sequence is CSASSGQGLNEQFF. The CDR3 region has the DNA TGCAGTGCTAGCTCAGGACAGGGGTTGAATGAGCAGTTCTTC.